The T cell receptor beta chain described here comes from a study of cytotoxic CD8 clonotypes in ibrutinib-treated CLL. The overall study: Investigators reported roughly 25 partial and 2 complete responses; after median approximately 74 months, about 15 patients remained remitted and 12 progressed.

There are a few counts of this clone. What it binds is not known. Study observations and caveats: Clonality grew at ibrutinib response; at progression, it decreased back toward baseline.

Depth targeted 1 in 200,000 to 1 in 1 million T cells, averaging 10x coverage per clonotype. Assay: immunoSEQ multiplex PCR; the TCRdb copy retains only in-frame clones and omits some. The data contain under 30,000 clones, 76% of them singletons. V lost 3 bases and J lost 8, with 13 bases in between. The CDR3 has 14 residues. CDR1 LNHDA and CDR2 SQIVND come from the germline V gene (reference sequence). The specimen comprised PBMCs, sampled after 36 months of ibrutinib treatment. The chain recombines TRBV19 with TRBJ1-4, with D possibly TRBD1 on 5 matching bases. The receptor was isolated from a human donor with chronic lymphocytic leukemia. CDR3 DNA: TGTGCCAGTAGTATTGACGGGGGTCACGAAAAACTGTTTTTT. It is translated as CASSIDGGHEKLFF. The full variable domain, rest sourced from reference TRBV19 and TRBJ1-4, is DGGITQSPKYLFRKEGQNVTLSCEQNLNHDAMYWYRQDPGQGLRLIYYSQIVNDFQKGDIAEGYSVSREKKESFPLTVTSAQKNPTAFYLCASSIDGGHEKLFFGSGTQLSVL.